This TCR beta chain was recorded in a study of identifying expanded T cells in peripheral blood. Using immunoSEQ multiplex PCR, the repertoire was profiled, and TCRdb retains in-frame clones only, with some absent. The sample has 100,000 to 150,000 clones, 80% to 90% seen once. CDR3 size: 18 residues. The germline V gene encodes CDR1 LGHNA and CDR2 YNFKEQ. V gave up 1 base and J gave up 4 bases; unmatched junction bases: 12. Sequencing was carried out using blood. The genes are TRBV4-2 and TRBJ2-3; TRBD2 matches at 9 bases. The clonotype originates from a person between 18 and 75 years old in good health. The CDR3 nucleotides read TGTGCCAGCAGCCAAGGGGGCCTTAGCGGGGGTCGCGCAGATACGCAGTATTTT. Translated, it gives CASSQGGLSGGRADTQYF.